The rows below give T cell receptor beta chains drawn from one sample of a study of blood T cell repertoires in COVID-19. Sequenced by immunoSEQ multiplex PCR; TCRdb stores in-frame clones only, minus some. The sample shows roughly 250,000 clones, 90% to 95% of them seen only once. Sequencing input: PBMCs or T cells enriched from blood (not recorded which). These receptors originate from a woman between 18 and 29 years old who had recovered from COVID-19. The conserved cysteine and the conserved F or W are not part of the CDR3 here.

v_call cdr3_aa
TRBV2 ASTSREGRANEKLF
TRBV7-3 ASSLDSNYGYT
TRBV28 ASSLLTRAASGNTIY
TRBV7-2 ASSLEAAGVGWYGYT
TRBV10-3 AIRGQGQETQY
TRBV5-3 ARRPGQAYQETQY
TRBV27 ASSLFGGYSNQPQH
TRBV19 ASSIAVHRSRNQPQH
TRBV5-1 ASSLASGKQPQH
TRBV19 ASSMGVRDRTVTTEAF
TRBV15 ATSARGREGYT
TRBV11-3 ASSLGLLAGNQETQY
TRBV7-8 ASSLARVADTQY
TRBV11-3 ASSSAAGGRNSPLH
TRBV7-2 ASSNSARYEQY
TRBV5-4 ASSPQTGHNSAEAF
TRBV6-5 ASSRQGSNQPQH
TRBV5-1 ASSSWDYLGNEQF
TRBV5-6 ASSADRGHTEAF
TRBV5-1 ASRQAGELVDTQY
TRBV10-3 AIRQGRSGELF
TRBV3-1/TRBV3-2 ASSQELRTEAF
TRBV5-6 ASSSRRGVYEQY
TRBV19 ASSNRDFSGANVLT
TRBV5-4 ASSLAAGGRGETQY
TRBV5-6 ASSPGTGLGNEQY
TRBV3-1/TRBV3-2 ASSISTGKNIQY
TRBV6-5 ASSYQGRVETQY
TRBV4-1 ASSQATGGSGANVLT
TRBV7-8 ASTPGTGRNTIY
TRBV18 ASSRRGPPFGQGEGLNTEAF
TRBV5-1 ASSFKTGGNQPQH
TRBV18 ASSPTGTDTQY
TRBV7-2 ASSFSQGDPNIQY
TRBV5-1 ASSGSGDEYNEQF
TRBV10-1 ARGRTGESKEEKLF
TRBV12-3/TRBV12-4 ASSGWGGTEAF
TRBV7-8 ASSLLRSAQGSGEQF
TRBV5-1 ASSLGGSGGDNEQF
TRBV6-5 ASSYARTNEKLF
TRBV12-3/TRBV12-4 ASRGGRTDTQY
TRBV28 ASGIPQGSKNTEAF
TRBV9 ASSLTGSGVDTEAF
TRBV27 ASSPSDRPHGYT
TRBV19 ASSRRTGRGNTIY
TRBV7-2 ASSVRVGQGAYEQY
TRBV7-8 ASSLGPHRANTEAF
TRBV7-2 ASFRSGTGVYEQY
TRBV27 ASSRGGGGGQPQH
TRBV4-3 ASSHDVGTGLHEQY
TRBV24-1 ATSGRLGEETQY
TRBV5-6 ASQYSGGLNEKLF
TRBV27 ASSYSGSRSEQY
TRBV12-3/TRBV12-4 ASTQGGQETQY
TRBV7-9 ASIVPLGGVNEQF
TRBV11-2 ASSFNVLSYEQY
TRBV9 ASSRGDGSYEQY
TRBV10-3 AIRSQIDTEAF
TRBV28 ASTNRGGSWAF